A single TCR beta chain is shown here with its context. TCRdb keeps only in-frame clones here, not all; method: immunoSEQ multiplex PCR. In the table there are around 200,000 clones, around 85% of which are singletons. Trimming stripped 7 bases from V and 0 bases from J, with 15 bases between. The CDR3 runs 16 residues. Germline V gene data show CDR1 as LNHDA and CDR2 as SQIVND (reference sequence). The sample belongs to a study of blood T cell repertoires in COVID-19. Study-level information: Samples taken during acute and convalescent COVID-19 were collected in the United States, Italy and Spain.

V is TRBV19 and J is TRBJ1-4; maybe TRBD1 (5 bases). Sequencing was done on a sample of peripheral blood. The clonotype was recovered from a woman over 75 with acute or convalescent COVID-19. The CDR3 DNA sequence: TGTGCCAGTAAGGGCCCAGGGTTTGCAACTAATGAAAAACTGTTTTTT. Its protein product is CASKGPGFATNEKLFF.